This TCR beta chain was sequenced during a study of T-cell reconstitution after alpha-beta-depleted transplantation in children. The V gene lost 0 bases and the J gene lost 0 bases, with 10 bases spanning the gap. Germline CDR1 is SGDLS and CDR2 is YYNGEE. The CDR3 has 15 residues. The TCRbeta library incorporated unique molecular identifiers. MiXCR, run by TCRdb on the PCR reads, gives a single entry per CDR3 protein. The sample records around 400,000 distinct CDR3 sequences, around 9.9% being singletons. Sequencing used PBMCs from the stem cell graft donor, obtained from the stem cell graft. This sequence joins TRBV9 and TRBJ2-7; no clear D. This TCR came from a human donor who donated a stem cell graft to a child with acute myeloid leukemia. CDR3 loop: CASSVEPSGSYEQYF. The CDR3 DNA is TGTGCCAGCAGCGTAGAACCCTCGGGCTCCTACGAGCAGTACTTC. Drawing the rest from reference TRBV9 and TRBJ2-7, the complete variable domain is DSGVTQTPKHLITATGQRVTLRCSPRSGDLSVYWYQQSLDQGLQFLIQYYNGEERAKGNILERFSAQQFPDLHSELNLSSLELGDSALYFCASSVEPSGSYEQYFGPGTRLTVT.